This T cell receptor beta chain was observed in a study of Ad26.COV2.S vaccination and SARS-CoV-2 variants. Overall study: Among those in the COV1001 Ad26.COV2.S trial arm was the donor. Study observations and caveats: Overall T cell responses may have been underestimated by the analyses of TCR breadth and depth.

Indicated treatment: approximately 18 received Ad26.COV2.S at low or high dose, single or two shots; 5 received placebo; per-sample allocation not given. Samples came from day 63 after the first vaccine or placebo injection. Generated by immunoSEQ multiplex PCR, the TCRdb table keeps only in-frame clones and is missing some. The sample has about 350,000 clones, 85% seen once; the top ten hold about 3.5%. CDR1 and CDR2 (germline): SNHLY, FYNNEI. Trimming shortened V by 6 bases and J by 5 bases, and 10 bases separated the two germline ends. The CDR3 is 12 residues long. A note on this clone: Its antigen is still unknown.

This chain uses TRBV2 with TRBJ2-5; D possibly uses TRBD1 or TRBD2 (6 bases each). The sequencing used peripheral blood, collected in a trial of Ad26.COV2.S vaccine versus placebo. The TCR was taken from a person between 18 and 59 years old who received the Ad26.COV2.S COVID-19 vaccine or a placebo. The CDR3 reads CASSQGRETQYF. The CDR3 nucleotides read TGTGCCAGCAGCCAGGGGAGGGAGACCCAGTACTTC.